These T cell receptor beta chains were read from a single sample in a study of siplizumab effects on memory and regulatory T cells. Assay: immunoSEQ multiplex PCR; the TCRdb copy retains only in-frame clones and omits some. The sample has 100,000 or so clones, about 90% seen once. The sample taken for sequencing was Tregs sorted from blood. The receptor source for this set is a human donor in good health. Each CDR3 is given with its conserved first and last residue. D genes are given only for firm matches. Some rows have no size entry. The others give once, few or many, or a class for an expanded clone.

.	.	TRBV18	TRBJ2-7	TGTGCCAGCTCACCAAAGGTCGGGGTCGAGCAGTACTTC	CASSPKVGVEQYF
.	.	TRBV10-3	TRBJ1-5	TGTGCCATCAGTGGCGCAGGGAGTAGCAATCAGCCCCAGCATTTT	CAISGAGSSNQPQHF
.	.	TRBV6-6	TRBJ2-5	TGTGCCAGCACCTCGGCGGGGGCGTGGGAGACCCAGTACTTC	CASTSAGAWETQYF
.	.	TRBV15	TRBJ2-1	TGTGCCACCAGCGTCGACCCAACCACTGAGCAGTTCTTC	CATSVDPTTEQFF
TRBD1	.	TRBV7-7	TRBJ2-7	TGTGCTAGCAGCCTAGGGACAGGGTCCTACGAGCAGTACTTC	CASSLGTGSYEQYF
.	.	TRBV4-2	TRBJ2-7	TGTGCCAGCAGCCAGGCAGGCGCGCGGTACTACGAGCAGTACTTC	CASSQAGARYYEQYF
.	.	TRBV15	TRBJ2-3	TGTGCCACCAGCAGAGGAGGGGTCGAACGGCGGGCAGATACGCAGTATTTT	CATSRGGVERRADTQYF
.	.	TRBV15	TRBJ1-2	TGTGCCACCAGCAGAGATCGGGTTGACTATGGCTACACCTTC	CATSRDRVDYGYTF
TRBD1	.	TRBV7-8	TRBJ2-7	TGTGCCAGCAGCCTTGGGACAGGGGGCCGCGAATACCCCTACGAGCAGTACTTC	CASSLGTGGREYPYEQYF
TRBD1	.	TRBV28	TRBJ2-1	TGTGCCAGCATTACGGCCGGGACAGGACTATTAGAGCAGTTCTTC	CASITAGTGLLEQFF
.	.	TRBV6-1	TRBJ1-4	TGTGCCAGCAGGAATTCTGAAAAACTGTTTTTT	CASRNSEKLFF
.	.	TRBV7-6	TRBJ2-5	TGTGCCAGCAGCTTATCAGGGCTCCAAGAGACCCAGTACTTC	CASSLSGLQETQYF
TRBD2	.	TRBV5-1	TRBJ2-2	TGCGCCAGCAGCCCCCCAGGGATAGCGGGCACTACCGGGGAGCTGTTTTTT	CASSPPGIAGTTGELFF
.	.	TRBV5-1	TRBJ2-2	TGCGCCAGCAGCCAAGACTCGTTCACCGGGGAGCTGTTTTTT	CASSQDSFTGELFF
.	.	TRBV5-1	TRBJ2-1	TGCGCCAGCAGGGGGGCCAGCGGACACTACAATGAGCAGTTCTTC	CASRGASGHYNEQFF
TRBD2	.	TRBV18	TRBJ2-3	TGTGCCAGCTCACCAACAGCGGGAGGGCCCGGTACAGATACGCAGTATTTT	CASSPTAGGPGTDTQYF
.	.	TRBV28	TRBJ1-5	TGTGCCAGCAGTTTTTTGAGGGCCAATCAGCCCCAGCATTTT	CASSFLRANQPQHF
TRBD2	few	TRBV10-3	TRBJ2-3	TGTGCCATCAGTGGTCAGCGGGGAGATACGCAGTATTTT	CAISGQRGDTQYF
.	.	TRBV7-2	TRBJ2-3	TGTGCCAGCAGCCAGATATTGAGGACAGATACGCAGTATTTT	CASSQILRTDTQYF
.	once	TRBV7-8	TRBJ1-5	TGTGCCAGCAGCCCAGATTACCGGGACAAAAGAAAACAGCCCCAGCATTTT	CASSPDYRDKRKQPQHF
.	.	TRBV5-1	TRBJ2-7	TGCGCCAGCAGCTCAACTGTAGGGTTTAGCCGCCCCGGTTACGAGCAGTACTTC	CASSSTVGFSRPGYEQYF
.	once	TRBV5-1	TRBJ2-6	TGCGCCAGCAGTGGGTCCTCTGGGGCCAACGTCCTGACTTTC	CASSGSSGANVLTF
TRBD1	.	TRBV5-6	TRBJ2-7	TGTGCCAGCAGCTTTACGGGACAGACGTCCTACGAGCAGTACTTC	CASSFTGQTSYEQYF
.	.	TRBV19	TRBJ2-3	TGTGCCACCCGCCGGGCTAACACAGATACGCAGTATTTT	CATRRANTDTQYF
.	.	TRBV25-1	TRBJ1-2	TGTGCCAGCAATACAGGTTACTATGGCTACACCTTC	CASNTGYYGYTF
.	few	TRBV11-2	TRBJ2-2	TGTGCCAGCAGCTGGTCAGGGGGGGACACCGGGGAGCTGTTTTTT	CASSWSGGDTGELFF
TRBD1	.	TRBV5-4	TRBJ2-7	TGTGCCAGCAGCTTAAGGACAGGGCCTTCGGCCTACGAGCAGTACTTC	CASSLRTGPSAYEQYF
.	.	TRBV10-1	TRBJ2-5	TGCGCCAGCAGTGAATCAACAGGACCGAAACACTTC	CASSESTGPKHF
.	.	TRBV19	TRBJ2-3	TGTGCCAGTTCCACAGGGACAGATACGCAGTATTTT	CASSTGTDTQYF
.	.	TRBV27	TRBJ1-5	TGTGCCAGCAGTTCTGCGAGATACCAGGTGGGCAATCAGCCCCAGCATTTT	CASSSARYQVGNQPQHF
.	.	TRBV28	TRBJ2-5	TGTGCCAGCAGTTTAGTACAAGAGACCCAGTACTTC	CASSLVQETQYF
.	.	TRBV10-3	TRBJ2-7	TGTGCCACCGGAGGGCCCATGGGCGAGCAGTACTTC	CATGGPMGEQYF
.	.	TRBV19	TRBJ2-3	TGTGCCAGTAGTATAGGGGGAGTCGTTCCCGGGACAGATACGCAGTATTTT	CASSIGGVVPGTDTQYF
.	.	TRBV5-6	TRBJ2-5	TGTGCCAGCAGCTTTATAAGGCAGCAAGAGACCCAGTACTTC	CASSFIRQQETQYF
.	.	TRBV5-1	TRBJ2-5	TGCGCCAGCAGCTTTTCAGTTTGGGAGACCCAGTACTTC	CASSFSVWETQYF
.	.	TRBV9	TRBJ2-3	TGTGCCAGCAGCGTAGCTGAGGGGCGCACAGATACGCAGTATTTT	CASSVAEGRTDTQYF
.	.	TRBV12-5	TRBJ2-6	TGTGCTAGTGGTTTGGTAAGTGGAGACAGCCCCCCCCCTGGGGCCAACGTCCTGACTTTC	CASGLVSGDSPPPGANVLTF
.	once	TRBV6-5	TRBJ1-1	TGTGCCAGCAGTTACTCTGGGGGGTTTGACACTGAAGCTTTCTTT	CASSYSGGFDTEAFF
.	.	TRBV5-1	TRBJ2-1	TGCGCCAGCAGCACCGCTAGCGCCAGGAGGAATGAGCAGTTCTTC	CASSTASARRNEQFF
TRBD1	.	TRBV29-1	TRBJ2-7	TGCAGCGTTGTGACAGGGTATTCCTACGAGCAGTACTTC	CSVVTGYSYEQYF
TRBD2	.	TRBV5-6	TRBJ2-7	TGTGCCAGCAGCCTAGGTCTAGCGGCTGCATACGAGCAGTACTTC	CASSLGLAAAYEQYF
.	.	TRBV11-3	TRBJ2-1	TGTGCCAGCAGCTTAGGGGCTGGGCAAAACAATGAGCAGTTCTTC	CASSLGAGQNNEQFF
TRBD1	once	TRBV6-6	TRBJ2-1	TGTGCCAGCGCCGGCCAGGGGGACAGGGTTTTCAGTGAGCAGTTCTTC	CASAGQGDRVFSEQFF
TRBD1	.	TRBV27	TRBJ2-5	TGTGCCAGCAGTTATGCAGGGGACAGGGGAAAAGGTACCCAGTACTTC	CASSYAGDRGKGTQYF
TRBD2	.	TRBV28	TRBJ2-3	TGTGCCAGCAAGATGGGGGGGATCGGGGATACGCAGTATTTT	CASKMGGIGDTQYF
.	.	TRBV18	TRBJ1-5	TGTGCCAGCTCATCAGGGTTAGACCAGCCCCAGCATTTT	CASSSGLDQPQHF
TRBD2	.	TRBV18	TRBJ2-1	TGTGCCAGCTCACCTCCCTTACTAGCGGGAGGGCCGGATGAGCAGTTCTTC	CASSPPLLAGGPDEQFF
.	.	TRBV7-9	TRBJ2-7	TGTGCCAGCAGCGACCCCCGGACTAACTACGAGCAGTACTTC	CASSDPRTNYEQYF
.	.	TRBV29-1	TRBJ2-7	TGCAGCGTTGAAGTTAATGGGTACGAGCAGTACTTC	CSVEVNGYEQYF
TRBD2	.	TRBV28	TRBJ2-7	TGTGCCAGCAGGTTAGCGGGAGTGCGCTACGAGCAGTACTTC	CASRLAGVRYEQYF
.	.	TRBV4-2	TRBJ1-4	TGTGCCAGCAGCCAAAGGCGGGGAGATGAAAAACTGTTTTTT	CASSQRRGDEKLFF
TRBD2	.	TRBV6-6	TRBJ2-7	TGTGCCAGCAGTCCTAGCGGGAGGATCTCCTACGAGCAGTACTTC	CASSPSGRISYEQYF
.	.	TRBV5-5	TRBJ1-2	TGTGCCAGCAGCTTCCGAATGGGAGACAACTATGGCTACACCTTC	CASSFRMGDNYGYTF
.	.	TRBV6-6	TRBJ1-2	TGTGCCAGCAGCTCCGGGACTACAGGGAATGGCTACACCTTC	CASSSGTTGNGYTF
TRBD2	few	TRBV9	TRBJ2-7	TGTGCCAGCAGCGCGTTGGGACTAGCGAGCTACGAGCAGTACTTC	CASSALGLASYEQYF
TRBD2	.	TRBV5-1	TRBJ2-3	TGCGCCAGCAGCTTGGTGCGGGGGAGCACAGATACGCAGTATTTT	CASSLVRGSTDTQYF
.	few	TRBV29-1	TRBJ1-1	TGCAGCGTTCGGGATAGGACTGAAGCTTTCTTT	CSVRDRTEAFF
TRBD2	.	TRBV13	TRBJ2-3	TGTGCCAGCAGCACCCGACTAGCGGGAGACCGTAGCACAGATACGCAGTATTTT	CASSTRLAGDRSTDTQYF
.	.	TRBV6-6	TRBJ2-2	TGTGCCAGCAGTGCACGCTCAGGGGTAAACACCGGGGAGCTGTTTTTT	CASSARSGVNTGELFF
.	.	TRBV7-3	TRBJ2-6	TGTGCCTCCCGCCCTTCTGGGGCCAACGTCCTGACTTTC	CASRPSGANVLTF